One sample yielded the 15 T cell receptor beta chains listed below, sequenced in a study of T cells in Graves' hyperthyroidism and ophthalmopathy. RNA transcripts were the template for amplifying TCR beta CDR3 regions. A first-round RT-PCR of the TCR CDR3 used the HTBI primer set. Via MiXCR, TCRdb re-called the multiplex PCR reads, giving one row per CDR3 protein. The repertoire holds about 180,000 distinct CDR3 sequences, with about a sixth as singletons. The sample comprised blood. These receptor sequences come from a woman in her forties or fifties with Graves' hyperthyroidism.

In this sample, this clonotype turned up many times. The rearrangement joins TRBV7-2 to TRBJ1-4; D remains unclear. CDR1 is SGHTA and CDR2 is FQGNSA in the germline V gene. This CDR3 is 15 amino acids long. The V and J ends lost 5 bases and 5 bases respectively, with 15 bases between them. CDR3 DNA sequence: TGTGCCAGCAGCCCGGAGGGCGGACTAAATGAAAAACTGTTTTTT. It encodes CASSPEGGLNEKLFF. The whole variable domain, filled in from reference TRBV7-2 and TRBJ1-4, reads GAGVSQSPSNKVTEKGKDVELRCDPISGHTALYWYRQSLGQGLEFLIYFQGNSAPDKSGLPSDRFSAERTGGSVSTLTIQRTQQEDSAVYLCASSPEGGLNEKLFFGSGTQLSVL.

This clonotype was counted ten times or more. This sequence joins TRBV11-2 and TRBJ1-4; no reliable D call. Per the germline V gene, CDR1 is SGHAT and CDR2 is FQNNGV. V was clipped by 5 bases and J by 5 bases, with 9 bases between them. This CDR3 has 13 amino acids. This CDR3 reads CASSPVRNEKLFF. The CDR3 bases are TGTGCCAGCAGCCCCGTTCGCAATGAAAAACTGTTTTTT.

DNA for the CDR3: TGTGCCAGCAGCTTCGACAGGGGAAGCAATCAGCCCCAGCATTTT. This sequence encodes CASSFDRGSNQPQHF. The chain is built from TRBV7-9 and TRBJ1-5, with 8 bases lining up with TRBD1. V lost 3 bases, J lost 1 base, and 2 bases stayed unmatched. Per germline, CDR1 SEHNR and CDR2 FQNEAQ (reference sequence). The CDR3 spans 15 residues.

The chain carries TRBV28 and TRBJ2-7, with D unresolved. Germline V lookup: CDR1 MDHEN, CDR2 SYDVKM. The CDR3 has 10 amino acids. The V gene lost 3 bases and the J gene lost 5 bases, with 2 bases spanning the gap. Here the CDR3 DNA reads TGTGCCAGCAGTTTTAACGAGCAGTACTTC. Protein: CASSFNEQYF.

Many counts were recorded for this clonotype. The genes are TRBV12-3 or TRBV12-4 and TRBJ1-1, with no clear D. V was shortened by 7 bases and J by 5 bases, with 20 bases between the two germline ends. The CDR3 sequence is 15 residues long. The CDR3 sequence: CASTLSDRGWTEAFF. The CDR3 DNA reads TGTGCCAGCACCTTATCGGACCGGGGTTGGACTGAAGCTTTCTTT.

The chain is built from TRBV6-1 and TRBJ1-4; D uncertain. In germline, CDR1 is MNHNS, CDR2 SASEGT. The CDR3 spans 13 residues. Trimming removed 6 bases from V and 8 bases from J, with 13 bases in between. CDR3: CASRRVAIEKLFF. The CDR3 DNA reads TGTGCCAGCAGGAGGGTGGCTATCGAAAAACTGTTTTTT.

This clonotype was seen repeatedly, ten times or more. The chain is built from TRBV19 and TRBJ1-1; perhaps TRBD1 as D (5 bases). The CDR3 totals 15 residues. Germline CDR1 reads LNHDA; CDR2 reads SQIVND (reference sequence). V was trimmed by 4 bases and J by 3 bases, leaving 15 bases between them. DNA for the CDR3: TGTGCCAGTAGTAGACGGACGGCGGGGGACACTGAAGCTTTCTTT. It translates to CASSRRTAGDTEAFF.

The V call is TRBV6-1, the J call TRBJ2-1, with TRBD2 matching over 10 bases. The length of the CDR3 is 15 residues. Germline loops: CDR1 MNHNS, CDR2 SASEGT. Unmatched junction bases numbered 2, after V lost 3 bases and J lost 3 bases. The CDR3 sequence: CASSDGLADYNEQFF. DNA for the CDR3: TGTGCCAGCAGTGATGGACTAGCGGACTACAATGAGCAGTTCTTC.

Many counts were recorded for this clonotype. The gene calls are TRBV2 and TRBJ2-4, with unresolved D. The CDR3 has 11 residues. Trimming took 4 bases from V and 3 from J, leaving 1 base between them. Germline V gene sequence: CDR1 SNHLY, CDR2 FYNNEI. The CDR3 DNA sequence: TGTGCCAGCAGTGTCAAAAACATTCAGTACTTC. Translated, it gives CASSVKNIQYF.

This clonotype was seen many times. This chain links TRBV29-1 with TRBJ1-2; D remains ambiguous. The V gene's germline CDR1 is SQVTM and CDR2 ANQGSEA. This CDR3 has 10 amino acids. The V end was cut by 5 bases, the J end by 12 bases, with 13 bases between. The CDR3 protein is CSVKDGTNTF. The CDR3 DNA reads as TGCAGCGTTAAGGACGGAACCAACACCTTC.

This clonotype was counted many times. The chain is built from TRBV6-1 and TRBJ2-7, with D possibly matching TRBD1 (5 bases). V lost 6 bases, J lost 5 bases, and 17 bases lay in between. The CDR3 runs to 14 residues. Germline assignment: CDR1 MNHNS and CDR2 SASEGT. The CDR3 region is CASRPRVTGHEQYF. CDR3 DNA sequence: TGTGCCAGCAGACCCAGGGTTACTGGTCACGAGCAGTACTTC.

This clonotype came up once. The chain is built from TRBV11-2 and TRBJ2-5; D may correspond to TRBD1 or TRBD2 (6 bases each). Germline V gives CDR1 SGHAT, CDR2 FQNNGV. The CDR3 totals 15 residues. V was shortened by 0 bases and J by 5 bases, with 13 bases between the two germline ends. CDR3 protein: CASSLEGGRRETQYF. For the CDR3, the DNA is TGTGCCAGCAGCTTAGAAGGGGGGCGCAGGGAGACCCAGTACTTC.

This clonotype has a handful of counts. This chain joins TRBV13 and TRBJ1-3; possible D gene TRBD1, 5 bases. The germline CDR1 and CDR2 sequences are PRHDT and FYEKMQ (reference sequence). The CDR3 extends over 12 amino acids. Deletions cut 8 bases from V and 7 bases from J, with 12 bases between. As DNA, the CDR3 is TGTGCCAGCGCTAGCAGGGACAACACCATATATTTT. Its translation is CASASRDNTIYF.

The sample holds many counts of this clonotype. The chain recombines TRBV6-2 or TRBV6-3 with TRBJ2-1; TRBD1 matches at 7 bases. This CDR3 has 16 amino acids. The V gene's germline CDR1 is MNHEY and CDR2 SVGEGT. Trimming at V came to 1 base and at J to 8 bases, leaving 11 bases not matched to a gene. CDR3 in DNA: TGTGCCAGCAGTTACTTAACGGGTGGACAGGCCGATGAGCAGTTCTTC. It translates to CASSYLTGGQADEQFF.

This chain uses TRBV4-1 with TRBJ1-5, with a weak D call TRBD1 (5 bases). Germline lookup yields CDR1 MGHRA and CDR2 YSYEKL. The CDR3 sequence is 13 residues long. Trimming cost V 3 bases and J 5 bases, with 8 bases left between them. For the CDR3, the DNA is TGCGCCAGCAGCCAGACAGAGTATCAGCCCCAGCATTTT. Translating gives CASSQTEYQPQHF.